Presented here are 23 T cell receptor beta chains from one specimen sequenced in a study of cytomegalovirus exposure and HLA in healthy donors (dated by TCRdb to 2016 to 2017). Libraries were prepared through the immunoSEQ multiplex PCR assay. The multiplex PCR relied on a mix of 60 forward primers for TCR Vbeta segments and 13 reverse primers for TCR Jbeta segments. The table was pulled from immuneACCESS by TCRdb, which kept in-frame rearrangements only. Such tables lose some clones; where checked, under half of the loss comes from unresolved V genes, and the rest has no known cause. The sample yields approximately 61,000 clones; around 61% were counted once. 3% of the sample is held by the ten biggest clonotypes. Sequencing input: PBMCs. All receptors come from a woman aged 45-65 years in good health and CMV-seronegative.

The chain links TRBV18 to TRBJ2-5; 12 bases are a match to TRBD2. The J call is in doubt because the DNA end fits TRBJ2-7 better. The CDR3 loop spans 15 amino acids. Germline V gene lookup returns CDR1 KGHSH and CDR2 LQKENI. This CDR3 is CASSLGLAGSGEQYF. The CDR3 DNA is TGTGCCAGCTCCCTCGGACTAGCGGGATCAGGCGAGCAGTACTTC.

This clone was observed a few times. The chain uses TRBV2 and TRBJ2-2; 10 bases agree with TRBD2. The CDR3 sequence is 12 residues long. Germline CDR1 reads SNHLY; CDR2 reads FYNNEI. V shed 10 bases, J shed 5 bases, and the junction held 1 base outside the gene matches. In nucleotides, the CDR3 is TGTGCCAAGCGGGGGGGAACCGGGGAGCTGTTTTTT. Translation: CAKRGGTGELFF.

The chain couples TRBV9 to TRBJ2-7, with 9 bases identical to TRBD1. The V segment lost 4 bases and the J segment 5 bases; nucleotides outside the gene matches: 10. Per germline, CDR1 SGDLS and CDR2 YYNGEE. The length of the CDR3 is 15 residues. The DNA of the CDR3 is TGTGCCAGCAGCCCCCTCGGACAGGGGTTTCACGAGCAGTACTTC. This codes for CASSPLGQGFHEQYF.

Here the CDR3 reads CASSQQQGYTEAFF. The CDR3 region has the DNA TGCGCCAGCAGCCAGCAACAGGGGTACACTGAAGCTTTCTTT. J is TRBJ1-1 and V is TRBV4-3; the match to TRBD1 covers 7 bases. Looked up from germline, CDR1 is LGHNA and CDR2 is YSLEER. V dropped 3 bases and J dropped 3; count of bases not matched to a gene: 4. The CDR3 runs 14 residues.

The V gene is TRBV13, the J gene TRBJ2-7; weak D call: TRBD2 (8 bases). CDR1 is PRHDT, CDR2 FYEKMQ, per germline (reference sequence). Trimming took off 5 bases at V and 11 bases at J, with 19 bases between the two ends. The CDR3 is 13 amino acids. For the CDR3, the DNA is TGTGCCAGCAGCCTGGCGGGGGGCAGGGGGAAGTACTTC. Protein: CASSLAGGRGKYF.

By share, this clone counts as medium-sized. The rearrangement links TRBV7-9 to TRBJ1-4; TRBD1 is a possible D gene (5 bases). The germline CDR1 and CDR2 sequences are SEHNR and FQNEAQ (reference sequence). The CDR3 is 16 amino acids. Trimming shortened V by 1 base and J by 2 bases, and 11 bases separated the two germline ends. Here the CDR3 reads CASSLGLGQTNEKLFF. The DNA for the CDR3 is TGTGCCAGCAGCTTAGGGCTGGGGCAGACTAATGAAAAACTGTTTTTT.

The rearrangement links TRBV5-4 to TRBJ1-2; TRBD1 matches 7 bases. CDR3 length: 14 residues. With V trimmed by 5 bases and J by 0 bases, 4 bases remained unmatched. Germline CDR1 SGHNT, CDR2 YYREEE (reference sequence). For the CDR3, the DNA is TGTGCCAGCAGAACAGGGGAGGCTAACTATGGCTACACCTTC. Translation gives CASRTGEANYGYTF.

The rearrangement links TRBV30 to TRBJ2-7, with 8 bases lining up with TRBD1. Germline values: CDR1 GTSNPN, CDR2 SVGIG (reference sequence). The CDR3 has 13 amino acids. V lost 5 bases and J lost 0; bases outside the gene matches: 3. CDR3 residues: CAWQGQDSYEQYF. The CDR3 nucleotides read TGTGCCTGGCAGGGACAGGACTCCTACGAGCAGTACTTC.

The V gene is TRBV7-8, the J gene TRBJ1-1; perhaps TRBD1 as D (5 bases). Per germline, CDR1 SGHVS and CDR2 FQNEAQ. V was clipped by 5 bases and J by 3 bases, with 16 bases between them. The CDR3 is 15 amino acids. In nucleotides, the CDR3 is TGTGCCAGCAGCAGCCGGGACTTAGGGGACACTGAAGCTTTCTTT. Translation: CASSSRDLGDTEAFF.

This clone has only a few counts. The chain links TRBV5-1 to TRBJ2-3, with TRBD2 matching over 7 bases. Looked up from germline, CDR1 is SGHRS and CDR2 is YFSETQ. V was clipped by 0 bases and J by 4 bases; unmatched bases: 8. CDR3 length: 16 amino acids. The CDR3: CASSLGGGRNPDTQYF. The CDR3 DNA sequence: TGCGCCAGCAGCTTGGGTGGCGGGAGAAACCCAGATACGCAGTATTTT.

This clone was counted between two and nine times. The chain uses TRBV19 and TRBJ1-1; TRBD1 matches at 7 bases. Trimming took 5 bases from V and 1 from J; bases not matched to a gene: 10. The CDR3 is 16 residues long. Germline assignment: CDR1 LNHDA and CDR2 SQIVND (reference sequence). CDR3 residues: CASSLFRGSGNTEAFF. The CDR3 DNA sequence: TGTGCCAGTAGTTTGTTCAGGGGGAGTGGGAACACTGAAGCTTTCTTT.

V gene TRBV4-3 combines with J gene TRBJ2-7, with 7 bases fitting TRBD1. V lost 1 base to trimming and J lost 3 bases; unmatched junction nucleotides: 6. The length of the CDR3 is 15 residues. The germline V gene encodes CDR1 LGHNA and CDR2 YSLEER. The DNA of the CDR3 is TGCGCCAGCAGCCAAGGGCAGGGGGAAGGCTACGAGCAGTACTTC. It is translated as CASSQGQGEGYEQYF.

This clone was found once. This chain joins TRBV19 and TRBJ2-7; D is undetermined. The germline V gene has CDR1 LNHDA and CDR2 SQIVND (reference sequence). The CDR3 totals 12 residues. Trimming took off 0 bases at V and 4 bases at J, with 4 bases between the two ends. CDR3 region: CASSIDGYEQYF. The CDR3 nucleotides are TGTGCCAGTAGTATAGACGGTTACGAGCAGTACTTC.

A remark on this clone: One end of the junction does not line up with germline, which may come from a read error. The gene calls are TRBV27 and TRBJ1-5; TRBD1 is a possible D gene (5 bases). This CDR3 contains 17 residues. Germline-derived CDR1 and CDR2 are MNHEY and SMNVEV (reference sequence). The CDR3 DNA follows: TGTGTCAGCAGTCCGAGGCCAGCGGGGCCACTTAGTCAGCCCCAGCATTTT. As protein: CVSSPRPAGPLSQPQHF.

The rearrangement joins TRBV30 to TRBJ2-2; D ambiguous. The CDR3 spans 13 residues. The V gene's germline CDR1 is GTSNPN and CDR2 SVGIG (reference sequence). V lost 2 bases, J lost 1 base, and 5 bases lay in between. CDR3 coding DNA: TGTGCCTGGAGTCTGAGGAACACCGGGGAGCTGTTTTTT. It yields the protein CAWSLRNTGELFF.

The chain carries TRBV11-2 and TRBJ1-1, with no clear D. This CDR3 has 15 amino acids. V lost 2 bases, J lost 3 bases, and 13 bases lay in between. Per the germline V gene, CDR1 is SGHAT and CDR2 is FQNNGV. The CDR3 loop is CASSLKSGEHTEAFF. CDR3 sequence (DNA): TGTGCCAGCAGCTTAAAGTCCGGGGAGCACACTGAAGCTTTCTTT. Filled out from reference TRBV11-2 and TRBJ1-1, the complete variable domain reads EAGVAQSPRYKIIEKRQSVAFWCNPISGHATLYWYQQILGQGPKLLIQFQNNGVVDDSQLPKDRFSAERLKGVDSTLKIQPAKLEDSAVYLCASSLKSGEHTEAFFGQGTRLTVV.

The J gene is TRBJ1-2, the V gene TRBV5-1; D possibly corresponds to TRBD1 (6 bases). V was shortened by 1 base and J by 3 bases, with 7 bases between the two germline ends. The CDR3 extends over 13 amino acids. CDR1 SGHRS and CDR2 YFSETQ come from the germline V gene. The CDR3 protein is CASSLKGDYGYTF. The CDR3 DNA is TGCGCCAGCAGCTTGAAGGGGGACTATGGCTACACCTTC.

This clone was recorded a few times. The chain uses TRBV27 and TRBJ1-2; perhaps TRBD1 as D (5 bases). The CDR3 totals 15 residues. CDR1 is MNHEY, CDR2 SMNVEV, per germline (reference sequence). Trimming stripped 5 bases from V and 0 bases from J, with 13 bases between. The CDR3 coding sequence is TGTGCCAGCAGTCCTAAGACAGTTTCTAACTATGGCTACACCTTC. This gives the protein CASSPKTVSNYGYTF.

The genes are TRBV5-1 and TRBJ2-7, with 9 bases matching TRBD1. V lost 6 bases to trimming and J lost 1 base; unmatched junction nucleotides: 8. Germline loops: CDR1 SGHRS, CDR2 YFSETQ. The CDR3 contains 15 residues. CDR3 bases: TGCGCCAGCAATCCCGGGACAGGGCCTTCCTACGAGCAGTACTTC. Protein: CASNPGTGPSYEQYF.

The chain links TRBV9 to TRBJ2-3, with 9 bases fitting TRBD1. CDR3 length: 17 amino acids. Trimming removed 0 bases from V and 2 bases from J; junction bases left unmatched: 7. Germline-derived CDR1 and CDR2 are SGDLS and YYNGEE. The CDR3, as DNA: TGTGCCAGCAGCGTAGGTGGGGGGGACAGGGTCACAGATACGCAGTATTTT. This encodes CASSVGGGDRVTDTQYF.

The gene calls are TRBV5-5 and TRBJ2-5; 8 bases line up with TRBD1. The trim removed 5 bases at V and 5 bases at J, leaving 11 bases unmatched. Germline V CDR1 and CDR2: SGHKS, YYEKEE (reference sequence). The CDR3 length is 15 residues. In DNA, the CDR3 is TGTGCCAGCAGTGTGGACAGGGAGGAATGGGAGACCCAGTACTTC. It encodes CASSVDREEWETQYF.

In DNA form, the CDR3 reads TGTGCCAGCGCTATAATCTCAAGAGAAAAACTGTTTTTT. Its translation is CASAIISREKLFF. The V and J genes are TRBV2 and TRBJ1-4; D uncertain. CDR3 length: 13 amino acids. Germline-derived CDR1 and CDR2 are SNHLY and FYNNEI. Trimming took off 8 bases at V and 8 bases at J, with 15 bases between the two ends.

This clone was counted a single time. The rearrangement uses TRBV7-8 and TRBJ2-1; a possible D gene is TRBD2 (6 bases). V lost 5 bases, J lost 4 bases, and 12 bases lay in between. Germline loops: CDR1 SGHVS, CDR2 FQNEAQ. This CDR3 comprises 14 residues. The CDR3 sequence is CASSLRDSYNEQFF. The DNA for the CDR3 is TGTGCCAGCAGCCTCCGGGACTCATACAATGAGCAGTTCTTC.